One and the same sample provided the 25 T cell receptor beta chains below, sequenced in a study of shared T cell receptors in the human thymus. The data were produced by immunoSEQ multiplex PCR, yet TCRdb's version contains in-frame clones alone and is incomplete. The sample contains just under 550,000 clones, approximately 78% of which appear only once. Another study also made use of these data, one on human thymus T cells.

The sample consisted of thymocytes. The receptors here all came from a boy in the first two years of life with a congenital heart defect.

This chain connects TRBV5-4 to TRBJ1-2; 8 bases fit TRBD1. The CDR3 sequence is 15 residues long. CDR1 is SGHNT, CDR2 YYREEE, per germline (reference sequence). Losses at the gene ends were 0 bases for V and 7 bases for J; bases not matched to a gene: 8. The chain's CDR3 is CASSLGDRPGGGYTF. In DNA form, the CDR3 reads TGTGCCAGCAGCTTGGGGGACAGGCCCGGGGGTGGCTACACCTTC.

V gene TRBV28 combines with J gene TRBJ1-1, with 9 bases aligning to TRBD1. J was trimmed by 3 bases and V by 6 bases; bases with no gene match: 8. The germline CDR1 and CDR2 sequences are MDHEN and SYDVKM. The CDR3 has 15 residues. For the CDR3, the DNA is TGTGCCAGCAGGAAAGACAGGGGGGTGGACACTGAAGCTTTCTTT. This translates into CASRKDRGVDTEAFF. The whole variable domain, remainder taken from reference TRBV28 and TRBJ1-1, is DVKVTQSSRYLVKRTGEKVFLECVQDMDHENMFWYRQDPGLGLRLIYFSYDVKMKEKGDIPEGYSVSREKKERFSLILESASTNQTSMYLCASRKDRGVDTEAFFGQGTRLTVV.

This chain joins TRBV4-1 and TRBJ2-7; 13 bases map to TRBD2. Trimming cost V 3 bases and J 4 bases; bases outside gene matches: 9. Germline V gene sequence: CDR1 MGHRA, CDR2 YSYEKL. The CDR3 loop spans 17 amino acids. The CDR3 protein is CASSHGLAGVDLYEQYF. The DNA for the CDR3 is TGCGCCAGCAGCCACGGACTAGCGGGAGTGGATCTTTACGAGCAGTACTTC.

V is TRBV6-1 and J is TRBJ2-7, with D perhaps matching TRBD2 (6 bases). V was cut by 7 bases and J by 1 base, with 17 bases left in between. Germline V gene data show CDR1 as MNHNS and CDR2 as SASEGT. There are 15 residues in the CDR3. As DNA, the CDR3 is TGTGCCAGCAACCAAAGGGCAGGGAGGTCCTACGAGCAGTACTTC. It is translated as CASNQRAGRSYEQYF.

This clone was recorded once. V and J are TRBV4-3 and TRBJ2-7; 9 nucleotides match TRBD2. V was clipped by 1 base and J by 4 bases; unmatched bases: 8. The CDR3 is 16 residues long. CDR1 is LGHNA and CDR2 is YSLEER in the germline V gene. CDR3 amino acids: CASSQGGLAGAYEQYF. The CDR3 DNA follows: TGCGCCAGCAGCCAAGGGGGTTTAGCGGGAGCTTACGAGCAGTACTTC.

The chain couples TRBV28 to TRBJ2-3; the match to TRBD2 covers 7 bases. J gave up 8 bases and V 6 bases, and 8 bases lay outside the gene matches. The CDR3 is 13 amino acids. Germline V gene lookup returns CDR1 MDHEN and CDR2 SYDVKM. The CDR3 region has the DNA TGTGCCAGCAGCCTGGGGGGGGAGGCTACGCAGTATTTT. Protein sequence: CASSLGGEATQYF. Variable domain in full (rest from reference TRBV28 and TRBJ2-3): DVKVTQSSRYLVKRTGEKVFLECVQDMDHENMFWYRQDPGLGLRLIYFSYDVKMKEKGDIPEGYSVSREKKERFSLILESASTNQTSMYLCASSLGGEATQYFGPGTRLTVL.

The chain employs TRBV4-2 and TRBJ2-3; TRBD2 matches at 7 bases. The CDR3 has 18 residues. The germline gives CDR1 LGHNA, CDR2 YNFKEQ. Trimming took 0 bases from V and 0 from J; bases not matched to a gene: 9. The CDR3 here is CASSQEDMGEGSTDTQYF. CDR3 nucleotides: TGTGCCAGCAGCCAAGAAGATATGGGGGAGGGAAGCACAGATACGCAGTATTTT.

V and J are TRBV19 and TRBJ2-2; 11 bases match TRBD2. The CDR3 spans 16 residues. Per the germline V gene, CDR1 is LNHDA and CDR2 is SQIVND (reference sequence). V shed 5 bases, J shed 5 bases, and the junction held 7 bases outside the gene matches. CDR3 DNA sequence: TGTGCCAGTAGTTCCCTGGGACTAGCGGCGACCGGGGAGCTGTTTTTT. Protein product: CASSSLGLAATGELFF.

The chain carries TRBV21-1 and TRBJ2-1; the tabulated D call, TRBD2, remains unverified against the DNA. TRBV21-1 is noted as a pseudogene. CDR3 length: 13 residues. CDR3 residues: CASSVAPPNEQFF. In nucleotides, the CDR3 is TGTGCCAGCAGCGTAGCGCCGCCTAATGAGCAGTTCTTC.

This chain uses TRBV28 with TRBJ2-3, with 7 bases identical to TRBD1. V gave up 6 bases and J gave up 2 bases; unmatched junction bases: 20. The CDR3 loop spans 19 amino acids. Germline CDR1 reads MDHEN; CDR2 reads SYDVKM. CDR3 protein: CASSPRGTAHKGHTDTQYF. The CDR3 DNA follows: TGTGCCAGCAGCCCAAGGGGGACAGCCCATAAAGGGCACACAGATACGCAGTATTTT.

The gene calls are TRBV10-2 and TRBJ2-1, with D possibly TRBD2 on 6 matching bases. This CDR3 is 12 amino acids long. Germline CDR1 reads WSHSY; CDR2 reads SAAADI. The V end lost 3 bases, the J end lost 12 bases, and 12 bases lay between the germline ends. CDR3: CASSDLSGLQFF. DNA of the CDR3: TGCGCCAGCAGTGATCTCAGCGGGCTGCAGTTCTTC.

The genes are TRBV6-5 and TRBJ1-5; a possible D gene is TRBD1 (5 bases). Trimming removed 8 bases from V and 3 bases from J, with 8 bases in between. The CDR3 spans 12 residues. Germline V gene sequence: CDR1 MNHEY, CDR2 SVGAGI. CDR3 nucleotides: TGTGCCAGCGGGGCCCCCAATCAGCCCCAGCATTTT. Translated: CASGAPNQPQHF.

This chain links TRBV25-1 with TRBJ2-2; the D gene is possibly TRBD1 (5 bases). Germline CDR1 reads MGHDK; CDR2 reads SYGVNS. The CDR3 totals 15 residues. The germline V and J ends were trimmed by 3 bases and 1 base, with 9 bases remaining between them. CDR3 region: CASSDVTVNTGELFF. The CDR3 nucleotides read TGTGCCAGCAGTGATGTGACAGTGAACACCGGGGAGCTGTTTTTT.

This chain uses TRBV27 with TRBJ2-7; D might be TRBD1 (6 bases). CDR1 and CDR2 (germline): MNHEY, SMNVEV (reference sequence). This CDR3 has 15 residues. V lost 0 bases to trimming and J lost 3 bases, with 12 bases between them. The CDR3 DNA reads TGTGCCAGCAGTTTATCGATGGGACACCACTACGAGCAGTACTTC. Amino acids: CASSLSMGHHYEQYF.

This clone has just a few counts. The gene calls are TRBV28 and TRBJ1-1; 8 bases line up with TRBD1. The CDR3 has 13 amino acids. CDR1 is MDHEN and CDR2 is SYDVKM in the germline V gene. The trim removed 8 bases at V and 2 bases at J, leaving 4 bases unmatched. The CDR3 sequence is CASRQGFNTEAFF. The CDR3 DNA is TGTGCCAGCCGACAGGGGTTCAACACTGAAGCTTTCTTT.

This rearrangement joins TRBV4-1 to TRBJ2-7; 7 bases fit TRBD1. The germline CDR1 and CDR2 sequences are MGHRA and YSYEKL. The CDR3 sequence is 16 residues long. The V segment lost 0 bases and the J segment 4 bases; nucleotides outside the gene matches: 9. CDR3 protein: CASSQDRDSDLYEQYF. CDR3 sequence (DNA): TGCGCCAGCAGCCAAGATCGGGACAGCGACCTATACGAGCAGTACTTC.

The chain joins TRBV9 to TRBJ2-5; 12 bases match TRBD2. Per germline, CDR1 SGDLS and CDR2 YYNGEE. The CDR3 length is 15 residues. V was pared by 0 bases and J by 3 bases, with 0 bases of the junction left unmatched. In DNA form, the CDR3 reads TGTGCCAGCAGCGTAGGGACTAGCGGGGAAGAGACCCAGTACTTC. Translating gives CASSVGTSGEETQYF.

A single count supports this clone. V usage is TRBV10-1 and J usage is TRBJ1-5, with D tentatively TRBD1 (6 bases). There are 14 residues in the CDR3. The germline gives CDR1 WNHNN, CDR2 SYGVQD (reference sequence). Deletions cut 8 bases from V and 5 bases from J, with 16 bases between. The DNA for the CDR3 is TGCGCCAGCCACCTAAGGGGGGGGGATCAGCCCCAGCATTTT. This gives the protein CASHLRGGDQPQHF.

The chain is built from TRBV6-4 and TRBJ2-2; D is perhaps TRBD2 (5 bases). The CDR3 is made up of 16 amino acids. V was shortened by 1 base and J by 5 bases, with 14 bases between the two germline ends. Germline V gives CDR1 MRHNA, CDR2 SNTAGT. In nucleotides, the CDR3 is TGTGCCAGCAGTGACTTCTCCCGTTCGGGGACCGGGGAGCTGTTTTTT. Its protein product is CASSDFSRSGTGELFF.

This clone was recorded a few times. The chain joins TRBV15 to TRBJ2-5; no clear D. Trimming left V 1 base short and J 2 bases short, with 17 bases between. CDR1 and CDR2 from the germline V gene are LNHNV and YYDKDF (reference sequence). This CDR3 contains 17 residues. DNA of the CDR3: TGTGCCACCAGCAGAGCGGGTAGCCCAAACAAACAAGAGACCCAGTACTTC. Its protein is CATSRAGSPNKQETQYF.

The CDR3 DNA reads as TGTGCCAGCAGTCTCATCCTAAACACCGGGGAGCTGTTTTTT. Translating it yields CASSLILNTGELFF. This rearrangement joins TRBV6-5 to TRBJ2-2; D gene unclear. V lost 5 bases and J lost 2, with 9 bases in between. This CDR3 is 14 amino acids long. Germline lookup yields CDR1 MNHEY and CDR2 SVGAGI.

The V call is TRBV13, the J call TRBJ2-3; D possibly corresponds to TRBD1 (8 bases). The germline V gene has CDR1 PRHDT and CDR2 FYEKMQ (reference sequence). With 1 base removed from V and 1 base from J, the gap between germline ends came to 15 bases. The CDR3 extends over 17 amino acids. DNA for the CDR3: TGTGCCAGCAGCTTAGCAGGGGGCGGGAGTGGCACAGATACGCAGTATTTT. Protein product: CASSLAGGGSGTDTQYF. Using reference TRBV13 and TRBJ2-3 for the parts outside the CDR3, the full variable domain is AAGVIQSPRHLIKEKRETATLKCYPIPRHDTVYWYQQGPGQDPQFLISFYEKMQSDKGSIPDRFSAQQFSDYHSELNMSSLELGDSALYFCASSLAGGGSGTDTQYFGPGTRLTVL.

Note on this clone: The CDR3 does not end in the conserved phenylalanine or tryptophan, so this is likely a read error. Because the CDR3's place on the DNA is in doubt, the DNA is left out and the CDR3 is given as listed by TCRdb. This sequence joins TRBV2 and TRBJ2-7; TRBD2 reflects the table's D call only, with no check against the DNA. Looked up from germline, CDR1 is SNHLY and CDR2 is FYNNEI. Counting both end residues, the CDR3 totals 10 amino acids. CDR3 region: CASSGLADSI.

The CDR3 nucleotides read TGTGCCAGCAGCCAAAGCGGGACTAGCGGGAGGTATACGCAGTATTTT. Amino acids: CASSQSGTSGRYTQYF. The chain carries TRBV4-2 and TRBJ2-3; 15 bases are shared with TRBD2. The germline V gene encodes CDR1 LGHNA and CDR2 YNFKEQ. The CDR3 totals 16 residues. The V gene end was trimmed by 2 bases and the J gene end by 7 bases; junction bases not matched to a gene: 4.

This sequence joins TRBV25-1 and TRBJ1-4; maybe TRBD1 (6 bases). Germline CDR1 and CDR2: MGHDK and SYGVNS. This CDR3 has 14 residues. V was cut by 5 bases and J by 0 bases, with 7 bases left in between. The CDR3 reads CASSWTATNEKLFF. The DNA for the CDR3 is TGTGCCAGCAGTTGGACAGCAACTAATGAAAAACTGTTTTTT. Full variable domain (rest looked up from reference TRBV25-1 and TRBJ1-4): EADIYQTPRYLVIGTGKKITLECSQTMGHDKMYWYQQDPGMELHLIHYSYGVNSTEKGDLSSESTVSRIRTEHFPLTLESARPSHTSQYLCASSWTATNEKLFFGSGTQLSVL.